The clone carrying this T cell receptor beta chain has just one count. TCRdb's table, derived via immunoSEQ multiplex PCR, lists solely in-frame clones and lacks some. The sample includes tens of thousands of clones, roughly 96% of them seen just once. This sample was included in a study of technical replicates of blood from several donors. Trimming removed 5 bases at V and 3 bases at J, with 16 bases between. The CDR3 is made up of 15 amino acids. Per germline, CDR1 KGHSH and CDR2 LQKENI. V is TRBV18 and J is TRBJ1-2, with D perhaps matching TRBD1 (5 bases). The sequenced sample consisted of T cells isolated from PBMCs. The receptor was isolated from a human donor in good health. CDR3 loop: CASSTRPRGDYGYTF. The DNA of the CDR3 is TGTGCCAGCTCAACGAGACCAAGGGGCGACTATGGCTACACCTTC.